The table lists the clone carrying this T cell receptor beta chain with many counts. Its target is not known. This sample is part of a study of CD8+CD57+ T cells in acquired aplastic anemia. Study context: DNA recovered from sorted CD4+ and CD8+ cells had a mean of approximately 3.5 ug. Study-wide results and limits: No significant difference in CD8+ Simpson's diversity was found between patients and controls.

Researchers used genomic DNA as the template to profile TCR beta VDJ and CDR3. TCRdb processed the reads anew with MiXCR; each CDR3 protein has one entry. The sample yields around 180,000 distinct CDR3 sequences, roughly 50% seen once. Germline CDR1 reads MDHEN; CDR2 reads SYDVKM. Trimming took off 8 bases at V and 2 bases at J, with 9 bases between the two ends. The CDR3 runs to 12 residues. All sequencing subjects had displayed CD8+CD57+ cell expansion on flow cytometry. The chain carries TRBV28 and TRBJ2-5; no definite D call. The clonotype was recovered from a human donor with aplastic anemia. Sequenced material: sorted CD4+, CD8+, or CD8+CD57+ T cells (not recorded which) from PBMCs. The CDR3 loop reads CASSGGQETQYF. The CDR3 DNA reads as TGTGCCAGCTCGGGCGGTCAAGAGACCCAGTACTTC.